These 10 T cell receptor beta chains share one sample of origin, sequenced in a study of blood T cell repertoires in COVID-19. The protocol was immunoSEQ multiplex PCR, while the TCRdb copy is restricted to in-frame clones and leaves out a portion. This table has some 87,000 clones, almost 95% appearing once. Sequenced input: peripheral blood. These receptors all stem from a woman aged 55-69 years with active COVID-19.

V usage is TRBV5-8 and J usage is TRBJ2-3; the D gene is possibly TRBD1 (6 bases). The germline CDR1 and CDR2 sequences are SGHTS and YDEGEE. This CDR3 comprises 14 residues. The germline V and J ends were trimmed by 2 bases and 2 bases, with 9 bases remaining between them. DNA for the CDR3: TGTGCCAGCAGCTTTGGACAGTCCACAGATACGCAGTATTTT. This encodes CASSFGQSTDTQYF.

V is TRBV7-9 and J is TRBJ1-3, with 8 bases aligning to TRBD1. The CDR3 contains 16 residues. Germline assignment: CDR1 SEHNR and CDR2 FQNEAQ (reference sequence). V gave up 4 bases and J gave up 3 bases; unmatched junction bases: 8. The CDR3 protein is CASSYTSGGLGNTIYF. The DNA for the CDR3 is TGTGCCAGCAGCTACACCTCAGGGGGCCTTGGAAACACCATATATTTT. Full variable domain (missing parts from reference TRBV7-9 and TRBJ1-3): DTGVSQNPRHKITKRGQNVTFRCDPISEHNRLYWYRQTLGQGPEFLTYFQNEAQLEKSRLLSDRFSAERPKGSFSTLEIQRTEQGDSAMYLCASSYTSGGLGNTIYFGEGSWLTVV.

V is TRBV19 and J is TRBJ1-2, with TRBD1 identical over 9 bases. J was trimmed by 3 bases and V by 6 bases; bases with no gene match: 11. The CDR3 length is 16 residues. Germline CDR1 is LNHDA and CDR2 is SQIVND (reference sequence). CDR3 DNA sequence: TGTGCCAGTAGGTCAGCCCCCGGACAGGGGTACTATGGCTACACCTTC. This codes for CASRSAPGQGYYGYTF.

The chain employs TRBV5-1 and TRBJ2-7; possibly TRBD2 for D (6 bases). The V gene's germline CDR1 is SGHRS and CDR2 YFSETQ. V dropped 0 bases and J dropped 2 bases, with 9 bases sitting between them. The CDR3 length is 14 residues. The CDR3 bases are TGCGCCAGCAGCTTGGGTGGCGGGACCTACGAGCAGTACTTC. Translation: CASSLGGGTYEQYF.

The rearrangement links TRBV6-6 to TRBJ2-2; maybe TRBD2 (5 bases). Germline assignment: CDR1 MNHNY and CDR2 SVGAGI (reference sequence). V was clipped by 5 bases and J by 4 bases, with 29 bases between them. The CDR3 length is 20 residues. CDR3 sequence: CASSQHWGEMTLAITGELFF. The CDR3 DNA sequence: TGTGCCAGCAGTCAACATTGGGGAGAGATGACGCTGGCCATCACCGGGGAGCTGTTTTTT.

The J gene is TRBJ2-2, the V gene TRBV30; 8 bases match TRBD1. Germline CDR1 reads GTSNPN; CDR2 reads SVGIG (reference sequence). This CDR3 spans 16 amino acids. V gave up 1 base and J gave up 7 bases; unmatched junction bases: 11. The CDR3, as DNA: TGTGCCTGGAGTGCCCTGGACAGGGTTTTGATCGGGGAGCTGTTTTTT. Its translation: CAWSALDRVLIGELFF.

V usage is TRBV5-1 and J usage is TRBJ2-6, with 8 bases matching TRBD1. Germline CDR1 SGHRS, CDR2 YFSETQ. The CDR3 runs 16 residues. V lost 5 bases to trimming and J lost 0 bases; unmatched junction nucleotides: 4. In DNA, the CDR3 is TGCGCCAGCAGTCCGACAGGGGCCTCTGGGGCCAACGTCCTGACTTTC. This translates into CASSPTGASGANVLTF.

V gene TRBV19 combines with J gene TRBJ1-5; D gene unclear. CDR1 and CDR2 (germline): LNHDA, SQIVND (reference sequence). The ends were cut back, 5 bases at V and 2 bases at J, with 7 bases in the middle. The CDR3 sequence is 13 residues long. CDR3 sequence: CASSGRGNQPQHF. CDR3 nucleotides: TGTGCCAGTAGTGGGAGGGGCAATCAGCCCCAGCATTTT.

The chain has TRBV18 and TRBJ2-3; possibly TRBD2 for D (6 bases). Trimming took 3 bases from V and 1 from J, leaving 14 bases between them. Germline loops: CDR1 KGHSH, CDR2 LQKENI. This CDR3 region has 16 residues. The CDR3 reads CASSPRRGFGTDTQYF. DNA of the CDR3: TGTGCCAGCTCACCCCGGAGGGGTTTTGGCACAGATACGCAGTATTTT.

This clone was recorded only once. The rearrangement links TRBV6-5 to TRBJ2-5, with D possibly TRBD2 on 7 matching bases. Germline CDR1 MNHEY, CDR2 SVGAGI. Trimming took 7 bases from V and 5 from J, leaving 20 bases between them. The CDR3 has 15 amino acids. In DNA form, the CDR3 reads TGTGCCAGCAAGTGGGGGGGAGGGGGAAAGGAGACCCAGTACTTC. Translation gives CASKWGGGGKETQYF.